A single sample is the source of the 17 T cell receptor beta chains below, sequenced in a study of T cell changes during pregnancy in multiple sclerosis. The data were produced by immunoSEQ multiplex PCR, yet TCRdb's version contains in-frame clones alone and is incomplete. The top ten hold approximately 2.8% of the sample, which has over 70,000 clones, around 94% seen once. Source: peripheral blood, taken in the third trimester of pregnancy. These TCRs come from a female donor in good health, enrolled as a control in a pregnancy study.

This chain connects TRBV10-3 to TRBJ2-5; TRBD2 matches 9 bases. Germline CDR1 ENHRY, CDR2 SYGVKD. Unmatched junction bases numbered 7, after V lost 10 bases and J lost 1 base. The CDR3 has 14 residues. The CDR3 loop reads CASFLAGLQETQYF. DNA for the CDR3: TGTGCCAGTTTTCTAGCGGGGCTCCAAGAGACCCAGTACTTC.

The CDR3 DNA follows: TGTGCCAGCGGGAGACAGGGCTACTCCTACGAGCAGTACTTC. This sequence encodes CASGRQGYSYEQYF. The rearrangement links TRBV28 to TRBJ2-7, with 7 bases fitting TRBD1. From germline, CDR1 is MDHEN and CDR2 SYDVKM. J lost 0 bases, V lost 8 bases, and 7 bases had no gene match. CDR3 length equals 14 residues. Based on the CDR3 plus reference TRBV28 and TRBJ2-7, the full variable domain is DVKVTQSSRYLVKRTGEKVFLECVQDMDHENMFWYRQDPGLGLRLIYFSYDVKMKEKGDIPEGYSVSREKKERFSLILESASTNQTSMYLCASGRQGYSYEQYFGPGTRLTVT.

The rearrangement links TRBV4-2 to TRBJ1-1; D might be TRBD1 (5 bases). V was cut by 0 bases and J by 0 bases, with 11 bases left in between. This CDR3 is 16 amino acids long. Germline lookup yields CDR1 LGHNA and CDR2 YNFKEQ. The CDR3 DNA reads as TGTGCCAGCAGCCAAGATGTACAGGCCCTGAACACTGAAGCTTTCTTT. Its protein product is CASSQDVQALNTEAFF.

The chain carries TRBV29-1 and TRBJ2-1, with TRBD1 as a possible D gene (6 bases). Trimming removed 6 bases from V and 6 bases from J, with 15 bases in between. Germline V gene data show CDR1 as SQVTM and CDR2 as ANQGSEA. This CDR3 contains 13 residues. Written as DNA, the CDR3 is TGCAGCGTCACCTTACAGGGTACCAATGAGCAGTTCTTC. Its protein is CSVTLQGTNEQFF.

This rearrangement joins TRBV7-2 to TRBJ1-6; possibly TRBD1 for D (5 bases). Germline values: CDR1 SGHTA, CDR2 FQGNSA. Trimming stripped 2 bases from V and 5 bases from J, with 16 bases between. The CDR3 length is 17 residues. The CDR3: CASSLPNRIGNNSPLHF. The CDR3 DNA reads TGTGCCAGCAGCTTACCGAACAGGATTGGCAATAATTCACCCCTCCACTTT.

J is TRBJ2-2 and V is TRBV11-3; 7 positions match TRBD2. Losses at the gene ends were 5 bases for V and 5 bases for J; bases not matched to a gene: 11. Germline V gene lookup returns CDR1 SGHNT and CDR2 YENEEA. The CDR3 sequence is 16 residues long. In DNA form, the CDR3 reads TGTGCCAGCAGCGCCGGCAGAACGGGAGGAACCGGGGAGCTGTTTTTT. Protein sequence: CASSAGRTGGTGELFF.

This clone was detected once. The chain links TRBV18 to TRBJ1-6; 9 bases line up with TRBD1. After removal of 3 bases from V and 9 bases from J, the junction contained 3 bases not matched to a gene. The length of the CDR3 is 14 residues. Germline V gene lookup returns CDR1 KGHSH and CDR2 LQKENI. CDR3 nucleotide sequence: TGTGCCAGCTCACCGGGACAGGGTGCTTCACCCCTCCACTTT. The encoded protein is CASSPGQGASPLHF.

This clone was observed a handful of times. The DNA of the CDR3 is TGTGCCAGCAGCTTAGAGAGCTCCTATAATTCACCCCTCCACTTT. Translation: CASSLESSYNSPLHF. The rearrangement links TRBV5-5 to TRBJ1-6; D is ambiguous. This CDR3 has 15 residues. Trimming took off 2 bases at V and 0 bases at J, with 6 bases between the two ends. CDR1 and CDR2 (germline): SGHKS, YYEKEE (reference sequence).

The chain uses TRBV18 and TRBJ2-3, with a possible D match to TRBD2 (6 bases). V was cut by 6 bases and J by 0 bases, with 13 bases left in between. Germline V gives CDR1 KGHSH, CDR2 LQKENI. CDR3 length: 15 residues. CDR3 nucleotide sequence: TGTGCCAGCTCCCAGGACTACTTGAGCACAGATACGCAGTATTTT. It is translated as CASSQDYLSTDTQYF. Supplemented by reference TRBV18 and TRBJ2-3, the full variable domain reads NAGVMQNPRHLVRRRGQEARLRCSPMKGHSHVYWYRQLPEEGLKFMVYLQKENIIDESGMPKERFSAEFPKEGPSILRIQQVVRGDSAAYFCASSQDYLSTDTQYFGPGTRLTVL.

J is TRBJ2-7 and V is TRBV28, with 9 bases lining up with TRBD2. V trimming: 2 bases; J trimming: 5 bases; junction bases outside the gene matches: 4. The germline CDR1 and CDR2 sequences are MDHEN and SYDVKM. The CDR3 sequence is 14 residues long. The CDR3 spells CASSLAGGPNEQYF. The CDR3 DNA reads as TGTGCCAGCAGTTTAGCGGGAGGGCCCAACGAGCAGTACTTC. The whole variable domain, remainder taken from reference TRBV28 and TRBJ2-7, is DVKVTQSSRYLVKRTGEKVFLECVQDMDHENMFWYRQDPGLGLRLIYFSYDVKMKEKGDIPEGYSVSREKKERFSLILESASTNQTSMYLCASSLAGGPNEQYFGPGTRLTVT.

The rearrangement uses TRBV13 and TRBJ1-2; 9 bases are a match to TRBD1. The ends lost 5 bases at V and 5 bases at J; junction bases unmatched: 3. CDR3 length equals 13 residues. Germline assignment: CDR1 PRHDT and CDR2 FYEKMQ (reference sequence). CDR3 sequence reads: CASSVDRGYGYTF. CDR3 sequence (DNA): TGTGCCAGCAGCGTCGACAGGGGGTATGGCTACACCTTC.

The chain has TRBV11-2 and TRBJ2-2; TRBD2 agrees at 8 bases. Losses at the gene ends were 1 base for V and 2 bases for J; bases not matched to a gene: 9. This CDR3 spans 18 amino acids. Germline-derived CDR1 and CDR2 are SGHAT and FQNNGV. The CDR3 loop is CASSLGTSRRSNTGELFF. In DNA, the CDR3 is TGTGCCAGCAGCTTAGGGACTAGCAGGAGGAGTAACACCGGGGAGCTGTTTTTT.

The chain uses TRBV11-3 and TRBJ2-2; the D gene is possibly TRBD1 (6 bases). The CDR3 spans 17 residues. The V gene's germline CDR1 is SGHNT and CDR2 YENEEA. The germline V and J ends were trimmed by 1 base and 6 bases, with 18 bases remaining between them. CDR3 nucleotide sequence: TGTGCCAGCAGCTTAGTCAGGTGGCAGGGACACGCCGGGGAGCTGTTTTTT. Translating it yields CASSLVRWQGHAGELFF.

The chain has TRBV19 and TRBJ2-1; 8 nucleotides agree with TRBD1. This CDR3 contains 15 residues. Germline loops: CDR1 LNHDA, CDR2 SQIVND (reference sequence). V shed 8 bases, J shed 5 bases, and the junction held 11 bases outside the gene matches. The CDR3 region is CASWDRSRPNNEQFF. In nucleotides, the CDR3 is TGTGCCAGTTGGGACAGGAGTCGGCCGAACAATGAGCAGTTCTTC.

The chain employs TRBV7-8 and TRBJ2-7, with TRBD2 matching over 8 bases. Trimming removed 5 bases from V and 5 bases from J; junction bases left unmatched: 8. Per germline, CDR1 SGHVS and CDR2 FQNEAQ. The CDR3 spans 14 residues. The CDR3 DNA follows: TGTGCCAGCAGCCCCGAGCGGGAGCGACACGAGCAGTACTTC. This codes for CASSPERERHEQYF.

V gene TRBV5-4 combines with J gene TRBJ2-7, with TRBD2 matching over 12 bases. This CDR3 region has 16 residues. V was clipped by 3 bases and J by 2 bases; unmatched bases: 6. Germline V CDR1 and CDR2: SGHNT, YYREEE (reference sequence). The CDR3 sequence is CASSSRTSGDPYEQYF. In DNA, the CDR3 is TGTGCCAGCAGCTCCCGGACTAGCGGGGATCCCTACGAGCAGTACTTC. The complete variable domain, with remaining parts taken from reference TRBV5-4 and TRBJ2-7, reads ETGVTQSPTHLIKTRGQQVTLRCSSQSGHNTVSWYQQALGQGPQFIFQYYREEENGRGNFPPRFSGLQFPNYSSELNVNALELDDSALYLCASSSRTSGDPYEQYFGPGTRLTVT.

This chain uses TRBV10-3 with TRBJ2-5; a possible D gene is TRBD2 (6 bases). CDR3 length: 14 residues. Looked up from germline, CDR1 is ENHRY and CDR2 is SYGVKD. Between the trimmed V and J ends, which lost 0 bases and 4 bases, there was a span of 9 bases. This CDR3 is CAISESRGGETQYF. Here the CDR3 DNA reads TGTGCCATCAGTGAGTCAAGGGGAGGAGAGACCCAGTACTTC.